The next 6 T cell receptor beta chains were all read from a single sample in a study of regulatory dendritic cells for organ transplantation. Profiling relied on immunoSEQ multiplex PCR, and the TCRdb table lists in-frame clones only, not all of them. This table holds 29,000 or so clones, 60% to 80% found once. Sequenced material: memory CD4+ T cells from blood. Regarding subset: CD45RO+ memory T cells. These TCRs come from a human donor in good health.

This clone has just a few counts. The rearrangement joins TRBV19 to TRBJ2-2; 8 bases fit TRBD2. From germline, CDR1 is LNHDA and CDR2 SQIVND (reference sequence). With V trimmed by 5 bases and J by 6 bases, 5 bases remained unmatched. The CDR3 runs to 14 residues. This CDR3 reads CASSQLTSAGELFF. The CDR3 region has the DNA TGTGCCAGTAGTCAACTGACTAGCGCCGGGGAGCTGTTTTTT. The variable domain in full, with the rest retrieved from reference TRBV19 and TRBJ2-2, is DGGITQSPKYLFRKEGQNVTLSCEQNLNHDAMYWYRQDPGQGLRLIYYSQIVNDFQKGDIAEGYSVSREKKESFPLTVTSAQKNPTAFYLCASSQLTSAGELFFGEGSRLTVL.

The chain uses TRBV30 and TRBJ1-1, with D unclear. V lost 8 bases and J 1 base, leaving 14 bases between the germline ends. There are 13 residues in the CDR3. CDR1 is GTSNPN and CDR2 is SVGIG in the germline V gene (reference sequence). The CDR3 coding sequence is TGTGCCGGACGGTGGGTGGGGAACACTGAAGCTTTCTTT. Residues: CAGRWVGNTEAFF.

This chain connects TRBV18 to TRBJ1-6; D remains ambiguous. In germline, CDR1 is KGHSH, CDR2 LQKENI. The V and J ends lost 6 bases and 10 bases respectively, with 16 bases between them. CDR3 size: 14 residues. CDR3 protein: CASSPGHEVSPLHF. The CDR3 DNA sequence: TGTGCCAGCTCGCCGGGCCATGAAGTCTCACCCCTCCACTTT. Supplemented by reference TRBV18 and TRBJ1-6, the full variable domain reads NAGVMQNPRHLVRRRGQEARLRCSPMKGHSHVYWYRQLPEEGLKFMVYLQKENIIDESGMPKERFSAEFPKEGPSILRIQQVVRGDSAAYFCASSPGHEVSPLHFGNGTRLTVT.

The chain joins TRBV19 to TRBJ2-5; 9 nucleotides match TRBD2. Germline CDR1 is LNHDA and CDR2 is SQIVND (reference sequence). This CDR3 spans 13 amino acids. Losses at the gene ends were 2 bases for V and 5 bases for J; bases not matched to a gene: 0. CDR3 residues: CASSILAGETQYF. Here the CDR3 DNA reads TGTGCCAGTAGTATACTAGCGGGGGAGACCCAGTACTTC.

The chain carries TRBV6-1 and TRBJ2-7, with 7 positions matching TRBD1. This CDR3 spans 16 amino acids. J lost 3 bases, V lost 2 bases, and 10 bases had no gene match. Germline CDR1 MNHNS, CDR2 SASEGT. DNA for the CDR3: TGTGCCAGCAGTGAATTCCGAGACAGGGAACTCTACGAGCAGTACTTC. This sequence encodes CASSEFRDRELYEQYF.

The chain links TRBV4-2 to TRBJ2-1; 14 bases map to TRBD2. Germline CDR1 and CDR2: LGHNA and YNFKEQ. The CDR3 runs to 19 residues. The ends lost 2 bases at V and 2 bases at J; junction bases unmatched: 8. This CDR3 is CASSQKTSGRAPTYNEQFF. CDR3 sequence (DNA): TGTGCCAGCAGCCAAAAGACTAGCGGGAGGGCCCCCACCTACAATGAGCAGTTCTTC.